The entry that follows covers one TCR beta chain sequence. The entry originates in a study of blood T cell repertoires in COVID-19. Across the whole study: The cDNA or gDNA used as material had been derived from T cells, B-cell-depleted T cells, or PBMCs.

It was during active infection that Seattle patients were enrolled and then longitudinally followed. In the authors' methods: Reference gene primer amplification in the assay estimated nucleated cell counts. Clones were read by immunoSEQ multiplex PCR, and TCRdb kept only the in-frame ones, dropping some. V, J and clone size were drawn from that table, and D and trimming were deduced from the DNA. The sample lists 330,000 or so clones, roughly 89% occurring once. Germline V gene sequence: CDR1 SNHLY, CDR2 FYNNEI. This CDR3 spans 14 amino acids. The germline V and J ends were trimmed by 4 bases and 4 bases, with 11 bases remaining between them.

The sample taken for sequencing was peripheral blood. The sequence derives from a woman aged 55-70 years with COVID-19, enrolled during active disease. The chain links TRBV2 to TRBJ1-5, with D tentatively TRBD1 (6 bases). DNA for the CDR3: TGTGCCAGCAGTGCGGCAGGGGAGAATCAGCCCCAGCATTTT. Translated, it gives CASSAAGENQPQHF.